This TCR beta chain was obtained from a study of post-analysis software for immune sequencing data (dated by TCRdb to between 2014 and 2017). Some background on the complete study: Recorded disease courses included relapsing-remitting, secondary progressive and progressive-relapsing multiple sclerosis, with some patients lacking subtype annotation. The patient repertoires were compared against approximately ten previously published healthy control repertoires obtained from donors aged about 6 to 28 years. A subset of samples was prepared in parallel using single-end sample barcoding, then pooled and co-amplified after Illumina adapter ligation.

To prepare the library, PCR was applied. The sequencer was an Illumina HiSeq 2500. To reduce PCR and sequencing biases, unique molecular identifiers were built into the TCR beta cDNA libraries. Approximately 500,000 cDNA molecules were obtained per 1 to 10 million input T cells, so each molecule approximated one T cell. The same protocol used for the earlier healthy control dataset was applied to prepare and sequence the patient libraries. Within a given batch, samples were prepared together, multiplexed and sequenced on the same HiSeq lane. The authors' pipeline ran thus. Raw barcoded reads were processed with MIGEC, and single-read molecular identifier groups were discarded before consensus assembly and CDR3 extraction. VDJtools was used for post-analysis of the clonotype tables, with diversity normalized by down-sampling every dataset to the smallest sample size. Repertoire overlap clustering matched CDR3 amino acid but not nucleotide sequences to correct batch-related cross-sample contamination. TCRdb passed the public sequencing reads through fastp at Q25 and MiXCR, retaining productive beta sequences. Rows matching on CDR3 protein sequence are summarized as one entry with the most common DNA and genes. The V and J calls and clone size come from TCRdb's table, not from the authors' own analysis. The sample table lists a few hundred thousand distinct CDR3 sequences, roughly 38% of them with a count of one. The leading ten clones occupy over 10% of the sample.

From cysteine to phenylalanine, the CDR3 is 14 amino acids long. Just the 42-base CDR3 DNA is kept, in frame starting at base 1. CDR1 SQVTM and CDR2 ANQGSEA were looked up in the germline V gene. The junction shows trimming of 2 bases on V and 5 bases on J, plus 16 bases between the germline ends. The study at large found these results: The control group was slightly older than the multiple sclerosis patient group. Normalized Chao1 diversity was significantly lower in multiple sclerosis patients than controls, suggesting substantial peripheral T-cell clonal expansion. When samples were clustered directly using the F measure, samples prepared in the same batch co-clustered strongly, which prompted a batch-effect correction. Four or five TRBV segments, including TRBV5-6, TRBV5-1 and TRBV20-1, were significantly more frequent in patients than controls.

There are a few counts of this clonotype. Its antigen specificity is not known. No per-base quality is available; no much larger clone lies one base away. To demonstrate the VDJtools post-analysis software, the study profiled TCR beta repertoires from the peripheral blood of 10 to 15 young patients with multiple sclerosis. The multiple sclerosis patients were children and adolescents between roughly 6 and 16 years of age. The chain joins TRBV29-1 to TRBJ2-7; the D gene is perhaps TRBD1, from 5 matching bases. The receptor comes from a girl under 18 with multiple sclerosis. Material for sequencing was blood. The CDR3 has the sequence CSVEPQVGSDEQYF. The bases read TGCAGCGTTGAACCACAGGTGGGGTCCGACGAGCAGTACTTC.